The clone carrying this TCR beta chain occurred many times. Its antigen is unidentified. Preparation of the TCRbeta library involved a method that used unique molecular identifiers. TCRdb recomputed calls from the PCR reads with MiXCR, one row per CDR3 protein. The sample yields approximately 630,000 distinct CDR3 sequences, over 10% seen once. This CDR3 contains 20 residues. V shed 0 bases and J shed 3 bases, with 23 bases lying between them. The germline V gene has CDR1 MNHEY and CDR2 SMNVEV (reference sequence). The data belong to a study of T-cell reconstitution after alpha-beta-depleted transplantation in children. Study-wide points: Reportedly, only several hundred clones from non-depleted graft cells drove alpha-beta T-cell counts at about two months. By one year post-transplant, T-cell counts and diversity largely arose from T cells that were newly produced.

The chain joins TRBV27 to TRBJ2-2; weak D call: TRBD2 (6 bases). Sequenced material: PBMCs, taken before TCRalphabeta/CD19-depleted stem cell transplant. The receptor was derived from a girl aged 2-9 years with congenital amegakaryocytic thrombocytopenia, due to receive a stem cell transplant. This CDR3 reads CASSLSLSRLAGTHTGELFF. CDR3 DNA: TGTGCCAGCAGTTTATCTTTGTCGCGGTTGGCAGGGACTCACACCGGGGAGCTGTTTTTT.